Listed here is a single T cell receptor (beta chain). Its antigen specificity is not known. Base qualities were left out, and no much larger clone turns up one base away. The data belong to a study of memory B cells and T cells in multiple sclerosis listed by TCRdb under 2018. About the study as a whole: The study compared TCR beta repertoires of autoproliferating peripheral T cells with brain lesion-infiltrating T cells in multiple sclerosis patients. TCR sequencing involved a couple of multiple sclerosis patients from whom brain lesions at autopsy or brain-infiltrating cells from biopsy were available. The investigation overall reported the following: Because clone-set sizes differed between compartments, counts of shared clonotypes were influenced and normalization was required.

Using the immunoSEQ Platform, TCRbeta CDR3 regions were amplified from extracted genomic DNA. Multiplex PCR, high-throughput sequencing and a vendor bioinformatics pipeline were brought together in the immunoSEQ assay. On the authors' methods: Non-productive sequences and CDR3s under 4 amino acids long were removed, and the clonotype frequencies in each sample were recalculated. In immunoSEQ Analyzer 2.0, shared clonotypes were identified as identical CDR3 amino acid, V gene and J gene sequences. Repertoire overlap was normalized by dividing shared clonotype counts by the product of both clone-set sizes, with the result scaled by 1000 into arbitrary units. In its TCRdb copy, this immuneACCESS table keeps in-frame sequences only and misses some clones. Where compared with another copy, unresolved V genes explain less than half of these, and the others have no known cause. V and J calls and clone size are copied from that table; D and trimming were computed from the DNA. In all, the sample holds about 32,000 clones, and about 83% of those were seen once. The ten largest clones represent about 2.5% of the sample.

After CFSE-labeled PBMCs were cultured without a stimulus, the autoproliferating (CFSEdim) and non-proliferating (CFSEhi) T cell fractions were sequenced separately. Altogether, 50 million to 55 million CFSE-labeled PBMCs were kept in culture for less than eight days with no stimulus, after which the replicate wells were combined. PBMCs were labeled with about 0.5 uM CFSE and cultured in serum-free AIM-V medium without exogenous stimuli. PBMCs were isolated by Ficoll density gradient centrifugation and were cryopreserved before use. Using a FACSAria III, live 7-AAD-negative cells were sorted, then washed with PBS and stored frozen at -80 degrees C as dry pellets. The sequence came from a human donor with multiple sclerosis. The sequenced sample consisted of PBMCs from blood kept in culture.

The CDR3 is CASSFGTGLYTEAFF. The sequenced DNA: TGTGCCAGCAGCTTCGGGACAGGACTTTACACTGAAGCTTTCTTT. The V and J genes are TRBV7-9 and TRBJ1-1, with 8 central nucleotides matching TRBD1. Measured from the cysteine to the phenylalanine, the CDR3 is 15 residues long. Only the CDR3 part of the read is kept: 45 bases, read in frame from the first base. Germline trimming: 3 bases from V, 3 bases from J; junction bases outside gene matches: 6. The germline V gene (reference sequence) gives CDR1 as SEHNR and CDR2 as FQNEAQ.